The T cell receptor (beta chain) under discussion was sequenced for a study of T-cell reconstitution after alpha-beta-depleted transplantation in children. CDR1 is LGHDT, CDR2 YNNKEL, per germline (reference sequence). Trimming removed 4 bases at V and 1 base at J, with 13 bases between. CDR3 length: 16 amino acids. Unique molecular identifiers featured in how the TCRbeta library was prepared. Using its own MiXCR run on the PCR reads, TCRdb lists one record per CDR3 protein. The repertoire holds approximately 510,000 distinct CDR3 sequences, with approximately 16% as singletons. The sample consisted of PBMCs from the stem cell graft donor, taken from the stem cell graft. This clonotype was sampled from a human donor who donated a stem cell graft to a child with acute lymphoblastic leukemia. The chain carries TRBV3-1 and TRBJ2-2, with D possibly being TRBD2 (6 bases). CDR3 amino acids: CASSPPEGMNTGELFF. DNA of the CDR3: TGTGCCAGCAGCCCCCCGGAGGGTATGAACACCGGGGAGCTGTTTTTT.